This TCR beta chain was profiled in a study of identical twins. This clonotype has more than one count but fewer than ten. The antigen is not known. Findings and caveats of the study: Models underestimated how often monozygotic twins shared out-of-frame TCR alpha.

V was cut by 2 bases and J by 2 bases, with 6 bases left in between. CDR3 length: 13 amino acids. Germline CDR1 is MRHNA and CDR2 is SNTAGT. Healthy Caucasians provided all donations. A single record per CDR3 protein comes from TCRdb applying MiXCR to the 5' RACE reads. Of more than 650,000 distinct CDR3 sequences in the sample, 6.1% were seen once. This receptor was identified in a man younger than 35 in good health. Material for sequencing was naive T cells sorted from blood. The rearrangement joins TRBV6-4 to TRBJ1-2; perhaps TRBD1 as D (5 bases). CDR3 loop: CASSDDRNYGYTF. CDR3 DNA: TGTGCCAGCAGTGACGACAGAAACTATGGCTACACCTTC.